This passage covers 30 T cell receptor beta chains from one sample sequenced in a study of technical replicates of blood from several donors. Clones were sequenced by immunoSEQ multiplex PCR, and TCRdb holds only the in-frame ones, with some missing. The sample includes some 68,000 clones, roughly 92% of them seen just once. Sequences were obtained from T cells isolated from PBMCs. Source of these receptors: a human donor in good health.

V gene TRBV25-1 combines with J gene TRBJ1-1; weak D call: TRBD1 (5 bases). There are 17 residues in the CDR3. V lost 3 bases to trimming and J lost 1 base, with 18 bases between them. Germline assignment: CDR1 MGHDK and CDR2 SYGVNS. The CDR3 nucleotides are TGTGCCAGCAGTGACGTCACAGGAAGGGCTCAGAACACTGAAGCTTTCTTT. Translating it yields CASSDVTGRAQNTEAFF.

This clone appeared once. The V and J genes are TRBV7-9 and TRBJ2-5; 8 bases are shared with TRBD1. The trim removed 5 bases at V and 5 bases at J, leaving 10 bases unmatched. This CDR3 spans 15 amino acids. Germline loops: CDR1 SEHNR, CDR2 FQNEAQ (reference sequence). The CDR3 sequence is CASSHPGTGDETQYF. The CDR3 DNA reads as TGTGCCAGCAGCCACCCCGGGACAGGTGATGAGACCCAGTACTTC.

The V call is TRBV2, the J call TRBJ1-1; the D gene is possibly TRBD1 (5 bases). There are 13 residues in the CDR3. The V end was cut by 8 bases, the J end by 4 bases, with 14 bases between. CDR1 is SNHLY and CDR2 is FYNNEI in the germline V gene. In nucleotides, the CDR3 is TGTGCCAGCGGACCAGGCAGGGTCACTGAAGCTTTCTTT. Its protein product is CASGPGRVTEAFF.

The CDR3 DNA reads as TGTGCCAGCAGTGAAGGTCGTTTTAATGAAAAACTGTTTTTT. Encoded protein: CASSEGRFNEKLFF. V is TRBV6-1 and J is TRBJ1-4; no clear D gene. The CDR3 has 14 residues. V was shortened by 1 base and J by 4 bases, with 7 bases between the two germline ends. CDR1 MNHNS and CDR2 SASEGT come from the germline V gene.

The J gene is TRBJ2-3, the V gene TRBV5-6, with TRBD2 matching over 12 bases. Germline CDR1 reads SGHDT; CDR2 reads YYEEEE. Trimming took 1 base from V and 5 from J; bases not matched to a gene: 11. The CDR3 spans 18 residues. The CDR3 region has the DNA TGTGCCAGCAGCTTGCGGGGTCTAGCGGGAGGGTATGGAGATACGCAGTATTTT. Its protein product is CASSLRGLAGGYGDTQYF.

This sequence joins TRBV6-5 and TRBJ2-7, with D perhaps TRBD2 (5 bases). V gave up 2 bases and J gave up 6 bases, with 11 bases separating them. This CDR3 spans 13 amino acids. Germline assignment: CDR1 MNHEY and CDR2 SVGAGI. Here the CDR3 DNA reads TGTGCCAGCAGTTACAATGGGAGATTCGAGCAGTACTTC. This translates into CASSYNGRFEQYF.

This clone was detected once. The chain joins TRBV7-9 to TRBJ1-4, with 7 bases matching TRBD1. Germline V gene sequence: CDR1 SEHNR, CDR2 FQNEAQ (reference sequence). V shed 8 bases, J shed 5 bases, and the junction held 2 bases outside the gene matches. CDR3 length: 12 residues. CDR3 sequence reads: CASDRENEKLFF. The CDR3 DNA reads as TGTGCCAGCGACAGGGAAAATGAAAAACTGTTTTTT.

This rearrangement joins TRBV6-5 to TRBJ2-7; D is undetermined. The CDR3 length is 14 residues. Trimming removed 2 bases at V and 0 bases at J, with 8 bases between. In germline, CDR1 is MNHEY, CDR2 SVGAGI. This CDR3 is CASSYSPSSYEQYF. In DNA, the CDR3 is TGTGCCAGCAGTTACAGCCCGAGCTCCTACGAGCAGTACTTC.

The V gene is TRBV30, the J gene TRBJ2-7, with 15 positions matching TRBD2. Germline V gene sequence: CDR1 GTSNPN, CDR2 SVGIG (reference sequence). Unmatched junction bases numbered 10, after V lost 4 bases and J lost 0 bases. This CDR3 contains 18 residues. In nucleotides, the CDR3 is TGTGCCTGGAACAGACCGGGACTAGCGGGAGGAAGCTCCTACGAGCAGTACTTC. Translated: CAWNRPGLAGGSSYEQYF.

This clone has only one observation. V usage is TRBV7-6 and J usage is TRBJ2-2; D call uncertain. Germline CDR1 SGHVS, CDR2 FNYEAQ. CDR3 length equals 15 residues. Trimming pared 1 base from V and 4 bases from J, leaving 10 bases between. CDR3 DNA sequence: TGTGCCAGCAGCTTAGATGGCTTATCCACCGGGGAGCTGTTTTTT. Translated: CASSLDGLSTGELFF.

The rearrangement links TRBV19 to TRBJ1-5; D possibly corresponds to TRBD1 (6 bases). Germline V CDR1 and CDR2: LNHDA, SQIVND (reference sequence). The CDR3 totals 14 residues. Trimming stripped 3 bases from V and 5 bases from J, with 11 bases between. The CDR3 here is CASSMRDTYQPQHF. DNA for the CDR3: TGTGCCAGTAGTATGAGGGACACTTATCAGCCCCAGCATTTT.

The rearrangement links TRBV28 to TRBJ2-1, with a tentative D call TRBD2 (6 bases). The CDR3 consists of 15 residues. The V gene's germline CDR1 is MDHEN and CDR2 SYDVKM. Trimming took off 5 bases at V and 7 bases at J, with 18 bases between the two ends. CDR3 in DNA: TGTGCCAGCAGTAGATTTGGAGGGCCCTCGAATGAGCAGTTCTTC. Translating gives CASSRFGGPSNEQFF.

The gene calls are TRBV27 and TRBJ2-7; no firm D call. CDR3 length equals 13 residues. Trimming shortened V by 2 bases and J by 0 bases, and 5 bases separated the two germline ends. Germline V gene data show CDR1 as MNHEY and CDR2 as SMNVEV (reference sequence). The CDR3, as DNA: TGTGCCAGCAGTTTAGGGCCCTCCTACGAGCAGTACTTC. It yields the protein CASSLGPSYEQYF.

This chain connects TRBV7-8 to TRBJ2-7; D might be TRBD2 (5 bases). V lost 0 bases to trimming and J lost 1 base, with 13 bases between them. Germline lookup yields CDR1 SGHVS and CDR2 FQNEAQ. This CDR3 has 16 residues. CDR3 nucleotides: TGTGCCAGCAGCTTAGCTGTCGGGGATCGGTCCTACGAGCAGTACTTC. This gives the protein CASSLAVGDRSYEQYF.

This chain connects TRBV7-2 to TRBJ1-1, with D tentatively TRBD1 (5 bases). Trimming left V 5 bases short and J 1 base short, with 11 bases between. Germline V gives CDR1 SGHTA, CDR2 FQGNSA. CDR3 length equals 14 residues. The CDR3 DNA is TGTGCCAGCAGCCCCAGGGCCGAGAACACTGAAGCTTTCTTT. Amino acid sequence: CASSPRAENTEAFF.

The chain carries TRBV4-1 and TRBJ2-1; weak D call: TRBD2 (5 bases). V shed 4 bases and J shed 7 bases, with 8 bases lying between them. Germline V gene lookup returns CDR1 MGHRA and CDR2 YSYEKL. This CDR3 spans 12 amino acids. CDR3 sequence (DNA): TGCGCCAGCAGCCCGGGAAGAAATGAGCAGTTCTTC. Translating it yields CASSPGRNEQFF.

This clone showed up just a few times. The V and J genes are TRBV11-2 and TRBJ1-3; D is perhaps TRBD1 (6 bases). The germline V gene encodes CDR1 SGHAT and CDR2 FQNNGV. With 5 bases removed from V and 2 bases from J, the gap between germline ends came to 19 bases. The CDR3 spans 17 residues. The CDR3, as DNA: TGTGCCAGCAGCAGGATTAGAGGGGGAATAACTGGAAACACCATATATTTT. It encodes CASSRIRGGITGNTIYF.

This rearrangement joins TRBV6-1 to TRBJ2-7; no clear D. Germline V CDR1 and CDR2: MNHNS, SASEGT. This CDR3 spans 16 amino acids. V shed 4 bases and J shed 3 bases, with 19 bases lying between them. CDR3 DNA sequence: TGTGCCAGCAGTGTTATAAGTTCTAACGATCGCTACGAGCAGTACTTC. This sequence encodes CASSVISSNDRYEQYF.

The chain is built from TRBV10-3 and TRBJ2-2; D call uncertain. The CDR3 covers 15 residues. Trimming removed 3 bases at V and 1 base at J, with 9 bases between. Looked up from germline, CDR1 is ENHRY and CDR2 is SYGVKD. CDR3 nucleotides: TGTGCCATCAGTGAACAGCTTCTGAACACCGGGGAGCTGTTTTTT. Its translation: CAISEQLLNTGELFF.

The chain links TRBV28 to TRBJ2-7; 7 bases are shared with TRBD1. Trimming at V came to 5 bases and at J to 0 bases, leaving 7 bases not matched to a gene. The CDR3 runs to 15 residues. The germline gives CDR1 MDHEN, CDR2 SYDVKM. CDR3 DNA sequence: TGTGCCAGCAGTACGCGGACAGGAGGCTCCTACGAGCAGTACTTC. Encoded protein: CASSTRTGGSYEQYF.

This clone was seen only once. J is TRBJ1-2 and V is TRBV19; 7 bases align to TRBD1. V gave up 4 bases and J gave up 4 bases; unmatched junction bases: 6. The CDR3 length is 14 residues. Germline lookup yields CDR1 LNHDA and CDR2 SQIVND (reference sequence). CDR3 in DNA: TGTGCCAGTAGTAGCCGGGACAGTCTCTATGGCTACACCTTC. The encoded protein is CASSSRDSLYGYTF. The whole variable domain, filled in from reference TRBV19 and TRBJ1-2, reads DGGITQSPKYLFRKEGQNVTLSCEQNLNHDAMYWYRQDPGQGLRLIYYSQIVNDFQKGDIAEGYSVSREKKESFPLTVTSAQKNPTAFYLCASSSRDSLYGYTFGSGTRLTVV.

The chain combines TRBV18 with TRBJ2-7; 7 bases are shared with TRBD1. V lost 3 bases, J lost 0 bases, and 8 bases stayed unmatched. Germline V gene sequence: CDR1 KGHSH, CDR2 LQKENI. The CDR3 contains 16 residues. The DNA of the CDR3 is TGTGCCAGCTCACCCGACAGGGCCCCTCTCTCCTACGAGCAGTACTTC. This sequence encodes CASSPDRAPLSYEQYF.

The J gene is TRBJ2-7, the V gene TRBV5-1; 9 positions match TRBD2. After removal of 2 bases from V and 0 bases from J, the junction contained 9 bases not matched to a gene. There are 17 residues in the CDR3. The germline V gene has CDR1 SGHRS and CDR2 YFSETQ. CDR3 residues: CASSFFAGGPSSYEQYF. The CDR3, as DNA: TGCGCCAGCAGCTTCTTCGCGGGAGGGCCCAGCTCCTACGAGCAGTACTTC.

The chain uses TRBV6-5 and TRBJ1-3; D unresolved. This CDR3 is built from 13 residues. Germline loops: CDR1 MNHEY, CDR2 SVGAGI. V was trimmed by 6 bases and J by 9 bases, leaving 15 bases between them. This chain's CDR3 is CASRPTKTSTIYF. The CDR3 DNA reads as TGTGCCAGCAGACCGACAAAAACGAGCACCATATATTTT.

The rearrangement links TRBV19 to TRBJ2-1; 14 bases are a match to TRBD2. The V gene's germline CDR1 is LNHDA and CDR2 SQIVND (reference sequence). V lost 7 bases to trimming and J lost 9 bases; unmatched junction nucleotides: 8. The CDR3 loop spans 15 amino acids. CDR3 sequence (DNA): TGTGCCAGTACCCTGGGACTAGCGGGAGACGGTGAGCAGTTCTTC. Translated, it gives CASTLGLAGDGEQFF. The full variable domain, in which reference TRBV19 and TRBJ2-1 provide the parts outside the CDR3, is DGGITQSPKYLFRKEGQNVTLSCEQNLNHDAMYWYRQDPGQGLRLIYYSQIVNDFQKGDIAEGYSVSREKKESFPLTVTSAQKNPTAFYLCASTLGLAGDGEQFFGPGTRLTVL.

The genes are TRBV7-3 and TRBJ1-4; no clear D gene. Between the trimmed V and J ends, which lost 0 bases and 7 bases, there was a span of 9 bases. The CDR3 loop spans 14 amino acids. Germline-derived CDR1 and CDR2 are SGHTA and FQGTGA. The CDR3 nucleotides are TGTGCCAGCAGCTTAACAGAGGAGGGTGAAAAACTGTTTTTT. It specifies CASSLTEEGEKLFF. Variable domain in full (rest from reference TRBV7-3 and TRBJ1-4): GAGVSQTPSNKVTEKGKYVELRCDPISGHTALYWYRQSLGQGPEFLIYFQGTGAADDSGLPNDRFFAVRPEGSVSTLKIQRTERGDSAVYLCASSLTEEGEKLFFGSGTQLSVL.

This sequence joins TRBV7-8 and TRBJ2-1; 12 bases line up with TRBD2. This CDR3 comprises 18 residues. Trimming removed 3 bases from V and 8 bases from J; junction bases left unmatched: 14. Germline V gene data show CDR1 as SGHVS and CDR2 as FQNEAQ. The CDR3 DNA follows: TGTGCCAGCAGCTTCTCTAAGACTAGCGGGAGAAGTATCTATGAGCAGTTCTTC. Translating gives CASSFSKTSGRSIYEQFF.

The rearrangement uses TRBV6-5 and TRBJ2-2; no firm D call. V was shortened by 0 bases and J by 1 base, with 6 bases between the two germline ends. The CDR3 runs 15 residues. CDR1 MNHEY and CDR2 SVGAGI come from the germline V gene. CDR3 sequence (DNA): TGTGCCAGCAGTTACTCTTGGCTGAACACCGGGGAGCTGTTTTTT. Amino acid sequence: CASSYSWLNTGELFF.

This chain connects TRBV7-3 to TRBJ1-2; perhaps TRBD1 as D (6 bases). Between the trimmed V and J ends, which lost 5 bases and 1 base, there was a span of 14 bases. From germline, CDR1 is SGHTA and CDR2 FQGTGA. The CDR3 is 15 amino acids. Here the CDR3 reads CASSQGTGINYGYTF. The CDR3 DNA sequence: TGTGCCAGCAGCCAGGGGACCGGAATTAACTATGGCTACACCTTC.

This clone was counted only a few times. This chain uses TRBV2 with TRBJ1-5, with 9 nucleotides matching TRBD1. With 10 bases clipped from V and 4 bases from J, the junction kept 5 bases outside the gene matches. Per the germline V gene, CDR1 is SNHLY and CDR2 is FYNNEI. This CDR3 spans 13 amino acids. The CDR3 spells CATGQGPNQPQHF. The CDR3 DNA reads as TGTGCCACCGGACAGGGGCCAAATCAGCCCCAGCATTTT.